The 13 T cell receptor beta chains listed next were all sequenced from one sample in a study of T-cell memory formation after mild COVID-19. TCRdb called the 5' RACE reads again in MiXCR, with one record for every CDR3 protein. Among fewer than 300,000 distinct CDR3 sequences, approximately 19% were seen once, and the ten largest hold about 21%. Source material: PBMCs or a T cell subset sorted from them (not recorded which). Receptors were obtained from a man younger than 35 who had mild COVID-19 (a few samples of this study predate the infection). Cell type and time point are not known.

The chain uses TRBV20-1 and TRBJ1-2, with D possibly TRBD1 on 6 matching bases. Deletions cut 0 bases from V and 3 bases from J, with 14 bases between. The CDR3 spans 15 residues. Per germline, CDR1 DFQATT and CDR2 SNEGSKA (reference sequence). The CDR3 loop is CSARENRAEDYGYTF. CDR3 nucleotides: TGCAGTGCTAGAGAAAACAGGGCTGAGGACTATGGCTACACCTTC.

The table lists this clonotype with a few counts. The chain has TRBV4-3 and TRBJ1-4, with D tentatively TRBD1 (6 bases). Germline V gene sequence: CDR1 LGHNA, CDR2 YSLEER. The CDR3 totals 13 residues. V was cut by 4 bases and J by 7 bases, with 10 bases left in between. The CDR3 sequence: CASSPQGGEKLFF. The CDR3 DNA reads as TGCGCCAGCAGCCCACAGGGAGGTGAAAAACTGTTTTTT.

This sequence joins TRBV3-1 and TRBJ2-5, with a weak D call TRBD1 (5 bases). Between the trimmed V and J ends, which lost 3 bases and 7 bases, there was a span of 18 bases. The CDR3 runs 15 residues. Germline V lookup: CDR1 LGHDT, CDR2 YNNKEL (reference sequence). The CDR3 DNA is TGTGCCAGCAGCCAGTTAGTGGTTGGGGCGGTGACCCAGTACTTC. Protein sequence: CASSQLVVGAVTQYF.

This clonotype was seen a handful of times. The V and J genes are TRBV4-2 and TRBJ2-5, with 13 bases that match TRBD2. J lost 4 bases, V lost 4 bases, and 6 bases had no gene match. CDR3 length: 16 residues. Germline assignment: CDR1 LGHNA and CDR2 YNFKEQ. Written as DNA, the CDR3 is TGTGCCAGCAGCCCCGGGACTAGCGGGGCTAGAGAGACCCAGTACTTC. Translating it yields CASSPGTSGARETQYF.

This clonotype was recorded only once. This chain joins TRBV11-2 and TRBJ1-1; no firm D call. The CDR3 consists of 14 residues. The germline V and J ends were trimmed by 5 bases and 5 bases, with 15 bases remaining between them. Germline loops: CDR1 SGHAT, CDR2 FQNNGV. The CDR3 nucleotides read TGTGCCAGCAGCCCAATCGGGATTTCAACTGAAGCTTTCTTT. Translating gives CASSPIGISTEAFF.

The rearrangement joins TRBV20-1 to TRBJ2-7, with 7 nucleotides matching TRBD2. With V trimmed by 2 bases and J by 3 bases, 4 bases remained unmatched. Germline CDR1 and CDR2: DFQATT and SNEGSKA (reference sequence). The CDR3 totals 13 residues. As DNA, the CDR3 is TGCAGTGCTAGATTTGGACTAGGCTACGAGCAGTACTTC. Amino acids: CSARFGLGYEQYF.

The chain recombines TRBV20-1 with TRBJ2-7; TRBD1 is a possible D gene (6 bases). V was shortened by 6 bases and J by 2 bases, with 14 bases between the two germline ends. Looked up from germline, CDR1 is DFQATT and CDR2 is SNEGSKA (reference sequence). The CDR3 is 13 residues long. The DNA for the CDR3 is TGCAGTGCAATACAGGGATCTCCCTACGAGCAGTACTTC. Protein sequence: CSAIQGSPYEQYF.

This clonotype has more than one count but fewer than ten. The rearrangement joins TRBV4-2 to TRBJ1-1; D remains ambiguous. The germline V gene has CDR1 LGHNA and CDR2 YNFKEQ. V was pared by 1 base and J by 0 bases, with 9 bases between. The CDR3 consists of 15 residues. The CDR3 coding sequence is TGTGCCAGCAGCCAAGTAGGAGAGTTGAACACTGAAGCTTTCTTT. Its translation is CASSQVGELNTEAFF.

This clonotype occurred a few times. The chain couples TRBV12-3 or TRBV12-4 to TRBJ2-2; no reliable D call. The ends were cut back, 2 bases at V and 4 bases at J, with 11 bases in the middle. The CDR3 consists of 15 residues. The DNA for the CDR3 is TGTGCCAGCAGTTTATCTCCCAGTGGCACCGGGGAGCTGTTTTTT. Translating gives CASSLSPSGTGELFF.

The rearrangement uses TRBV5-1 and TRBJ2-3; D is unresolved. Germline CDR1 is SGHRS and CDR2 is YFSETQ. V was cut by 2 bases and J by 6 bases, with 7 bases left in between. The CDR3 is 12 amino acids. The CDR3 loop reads CASSFTLDTQYF. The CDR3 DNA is TGCGCCAGCAGCTTCACATTGGATACGCAGTATTTT.

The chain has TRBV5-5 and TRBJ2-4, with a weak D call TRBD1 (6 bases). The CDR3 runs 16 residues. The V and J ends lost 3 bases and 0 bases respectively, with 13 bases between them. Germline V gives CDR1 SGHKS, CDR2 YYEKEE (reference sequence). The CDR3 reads CASSSQGTEAKNIQYF. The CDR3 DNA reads TGTGCCAGCAGCTCACAGGGAACAGAAGCCAAAAACATTCAGTACTTC. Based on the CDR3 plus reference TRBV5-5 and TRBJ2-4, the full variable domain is DAGVTQSPTHLIKTRGQQVTLRCSPISGHKSVSWYQQVLGQGPQFIFQYYEKEERGRGNFPDRFSARQFPNYSSELNVNALLLGDSALYLCASSSQGTEAKNIQYFGAGTRLSVL.

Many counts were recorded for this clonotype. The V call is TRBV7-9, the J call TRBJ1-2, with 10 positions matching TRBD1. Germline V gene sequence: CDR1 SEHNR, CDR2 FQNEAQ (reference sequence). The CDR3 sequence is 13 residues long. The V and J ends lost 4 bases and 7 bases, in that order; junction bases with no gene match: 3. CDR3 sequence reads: CASSSGTGAGYTF. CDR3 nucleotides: TGTGCCAGCAGCTCGGGGACAGGGGCTGGCTACACCTTC.

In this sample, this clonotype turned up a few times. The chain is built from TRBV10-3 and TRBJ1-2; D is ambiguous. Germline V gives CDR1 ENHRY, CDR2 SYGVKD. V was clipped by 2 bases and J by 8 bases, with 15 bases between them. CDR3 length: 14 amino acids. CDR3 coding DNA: TGTGCCATCAGTGAGGTCGGCTACGCACAGGGCTACACCTTC. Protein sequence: CAISEVGYAQGYTF.